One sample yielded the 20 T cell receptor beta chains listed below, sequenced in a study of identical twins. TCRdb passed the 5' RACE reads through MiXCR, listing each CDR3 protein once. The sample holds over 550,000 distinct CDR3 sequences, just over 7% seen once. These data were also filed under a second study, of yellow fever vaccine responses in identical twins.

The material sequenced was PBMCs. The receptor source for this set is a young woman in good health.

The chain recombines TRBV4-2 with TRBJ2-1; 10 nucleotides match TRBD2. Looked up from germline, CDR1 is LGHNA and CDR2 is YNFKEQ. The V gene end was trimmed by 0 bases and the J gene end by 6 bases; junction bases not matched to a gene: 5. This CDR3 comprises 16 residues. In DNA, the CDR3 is TGTGCCAGCAGCCAAGATGCTAGCGGGAGCCTCAATGAGCAGTTCTTC. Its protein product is CASSQDASGSLNEQFF.

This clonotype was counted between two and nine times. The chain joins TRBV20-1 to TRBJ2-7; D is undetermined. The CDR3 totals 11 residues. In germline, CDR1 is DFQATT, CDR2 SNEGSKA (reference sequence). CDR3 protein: CSARAAELQYV. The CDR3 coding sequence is TGCAGCGCTAGAGCAGCTGAGCTTCAGTACGTC.

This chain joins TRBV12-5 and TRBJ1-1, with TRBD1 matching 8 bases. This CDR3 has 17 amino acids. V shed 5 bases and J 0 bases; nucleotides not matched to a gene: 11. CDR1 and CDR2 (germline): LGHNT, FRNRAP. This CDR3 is CASGTRDRYLMNTEAFF. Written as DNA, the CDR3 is TGTGCTAGTGGTACCCGGGACAGGTACTTAATGAACACTGAAGCTTTCTTT. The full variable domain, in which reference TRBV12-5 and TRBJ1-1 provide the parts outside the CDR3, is DARVTQTPRHKVTEMGQEVTMRCQPILGHNTVFWYRQTMMQGLELLAYFRNRAPLDDSGMPKDRFSAEMPDATLATLKIQPSEPRDSAVYFCASGTRDRYLMNTEAFFGQGTRLTVV.

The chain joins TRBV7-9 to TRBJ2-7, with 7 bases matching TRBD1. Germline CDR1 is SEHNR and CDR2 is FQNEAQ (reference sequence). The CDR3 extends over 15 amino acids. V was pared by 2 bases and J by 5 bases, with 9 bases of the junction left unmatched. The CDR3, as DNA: TGTGCCAGCAGCTTAAGGGGGACAGTAGGCGACGAGCAGTACTTC. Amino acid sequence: CASSLRGTVGDEQYF.

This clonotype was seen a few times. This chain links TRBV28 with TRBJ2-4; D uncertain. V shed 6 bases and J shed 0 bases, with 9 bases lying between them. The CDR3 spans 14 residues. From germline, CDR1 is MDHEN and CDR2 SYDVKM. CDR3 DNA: TGTGCCAGCAGACCACAGATAGCCAAAAACATTCAGTACTTC. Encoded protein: CASRPQIAKNIQYF.

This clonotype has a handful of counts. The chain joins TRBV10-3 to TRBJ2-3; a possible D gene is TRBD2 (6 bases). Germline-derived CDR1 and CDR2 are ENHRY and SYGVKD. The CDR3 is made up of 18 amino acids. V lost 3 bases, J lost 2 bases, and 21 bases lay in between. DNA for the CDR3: TGTGCCATCAGTGACTACCCCTTTCGGGGGAGGTACACAGATACGCAGTATTTT. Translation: CAISDYPFRGRYTDTQYF.

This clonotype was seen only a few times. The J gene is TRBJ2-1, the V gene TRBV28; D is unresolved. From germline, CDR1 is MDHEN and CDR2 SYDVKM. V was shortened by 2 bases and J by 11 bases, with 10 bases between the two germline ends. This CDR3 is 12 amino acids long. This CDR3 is CASSLGVIKQFF. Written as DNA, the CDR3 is TGTGCCAGCAGTTTAGGTGTAATTAAGCAGTTCTTC.

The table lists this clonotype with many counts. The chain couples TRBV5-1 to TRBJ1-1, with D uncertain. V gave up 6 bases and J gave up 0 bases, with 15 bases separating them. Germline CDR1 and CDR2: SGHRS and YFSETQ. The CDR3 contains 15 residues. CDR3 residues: CASTRRGGMNTEAFF. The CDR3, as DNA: TGCGCCAGCACCCGGCGGGGAGGGATGAACACTGAAGCTTTCTTT.

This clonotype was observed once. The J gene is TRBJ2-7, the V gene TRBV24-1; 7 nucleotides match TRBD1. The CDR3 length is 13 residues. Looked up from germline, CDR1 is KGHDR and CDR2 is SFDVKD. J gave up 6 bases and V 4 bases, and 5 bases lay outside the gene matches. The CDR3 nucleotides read TGTGCCACCAGTGAGAAGACAGGGTTCGAGCAGTACTTC. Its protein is CATSEKTGFEQYF.

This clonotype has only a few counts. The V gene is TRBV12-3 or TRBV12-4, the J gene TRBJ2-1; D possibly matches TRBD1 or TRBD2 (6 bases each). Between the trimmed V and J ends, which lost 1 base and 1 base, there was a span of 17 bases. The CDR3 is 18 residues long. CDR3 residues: CASSLGGAVSISYNEQFF. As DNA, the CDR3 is TGTGCCAGCAGTTTAGGGGGGGCAGTTTCTATATCCTACAATGAGCAGTTCTTC.

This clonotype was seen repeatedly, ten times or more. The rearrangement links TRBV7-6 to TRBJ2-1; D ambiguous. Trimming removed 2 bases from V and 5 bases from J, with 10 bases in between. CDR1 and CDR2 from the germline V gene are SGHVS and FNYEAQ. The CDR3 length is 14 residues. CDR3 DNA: TGTGCCAGCAGCTTATTCGGCGGCCACAATGAGCAGTTCTTC. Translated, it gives CASSLFGGHNEQFF.

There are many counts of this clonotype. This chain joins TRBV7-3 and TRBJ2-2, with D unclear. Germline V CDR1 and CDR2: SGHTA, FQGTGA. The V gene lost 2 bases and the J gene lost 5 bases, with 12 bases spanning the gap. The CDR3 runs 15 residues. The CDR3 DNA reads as TGTGCCAGCAGCTTAGCGGAAGCTGGGACCGGGGAGCTGTTTTTT. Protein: CASSLAEAGTGELFF.

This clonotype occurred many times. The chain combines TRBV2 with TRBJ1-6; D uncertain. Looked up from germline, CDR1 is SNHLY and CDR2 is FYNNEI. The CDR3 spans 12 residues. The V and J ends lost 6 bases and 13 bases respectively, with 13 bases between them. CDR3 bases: TGTGCCAGCAGGACGACGGGCGGTCCCCTCCACTTT. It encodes CASRTTGGPLHF.

The CDR3 DNA reads as TGTGCCAGCAGCGACACAGGGATAGCACCCCTCCACTTT. Encoded protein: CASSDTGIAPLHF. V gene TRBV7-6 combines with J gene TRBJ1-6; D possibly corresponds to TRBD1 (6 bases). The length of the CDR3 is 13 residues. Germline V gives CDR1 SGHVS, CDR2 FNYEAQ. V lost 5 bases and J 11 bases, leaving 13 bases between the germline ends.

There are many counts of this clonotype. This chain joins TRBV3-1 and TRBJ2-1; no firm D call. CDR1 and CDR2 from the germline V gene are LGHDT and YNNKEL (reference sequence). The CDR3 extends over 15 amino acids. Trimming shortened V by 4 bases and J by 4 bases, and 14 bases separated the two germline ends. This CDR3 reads CASSPRPNSYNEQFF. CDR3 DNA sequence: TGTGCCAGCAGCCCCCGACCCAATTCGTACAATGAGCAGTTCTTC.

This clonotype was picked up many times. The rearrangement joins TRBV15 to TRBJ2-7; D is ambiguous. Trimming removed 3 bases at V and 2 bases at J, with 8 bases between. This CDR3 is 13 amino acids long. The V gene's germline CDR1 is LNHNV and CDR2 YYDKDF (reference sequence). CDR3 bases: TGTGCCACCAGCAGCTCCGGTCCCTACGAGCAGTACTTC. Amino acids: CATSSSGPYEQYF.

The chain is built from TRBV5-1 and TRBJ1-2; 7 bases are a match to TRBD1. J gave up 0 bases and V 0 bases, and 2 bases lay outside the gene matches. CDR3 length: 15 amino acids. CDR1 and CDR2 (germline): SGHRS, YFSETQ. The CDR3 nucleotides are TGCGCCAGCAGCTTGGGGGACAGCTCTAACTATGGCTACACCTTC. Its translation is CASSLGDSSNYGYTF.

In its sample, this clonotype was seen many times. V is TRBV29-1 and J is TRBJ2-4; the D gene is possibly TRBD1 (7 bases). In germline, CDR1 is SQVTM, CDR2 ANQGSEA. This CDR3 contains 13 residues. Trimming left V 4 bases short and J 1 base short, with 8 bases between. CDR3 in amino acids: CSVAGGAKNIQYF. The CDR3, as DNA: TGCAGCGTTGCAGGGGGGGCCAAAAACATTCAGTACTTC.

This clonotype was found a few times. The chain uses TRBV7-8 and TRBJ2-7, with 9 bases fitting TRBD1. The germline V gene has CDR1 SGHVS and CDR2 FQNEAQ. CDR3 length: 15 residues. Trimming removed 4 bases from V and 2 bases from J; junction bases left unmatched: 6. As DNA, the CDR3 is TGTGCCAGCAGCTACCGGGACAGGGTGACCTACGAGCAGTACGTC. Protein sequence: CASSYRDRVTYEQYV.

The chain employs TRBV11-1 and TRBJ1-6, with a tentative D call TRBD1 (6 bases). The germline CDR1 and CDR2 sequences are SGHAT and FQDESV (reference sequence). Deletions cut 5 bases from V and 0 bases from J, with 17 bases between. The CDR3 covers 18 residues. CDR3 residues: CASSRQVFQSSYNSPLHF. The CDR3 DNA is TGTGCCAGCAGCCGACAGGTTTTTCAGAGCTCCTATAATTCACCCCTCCACTTT.